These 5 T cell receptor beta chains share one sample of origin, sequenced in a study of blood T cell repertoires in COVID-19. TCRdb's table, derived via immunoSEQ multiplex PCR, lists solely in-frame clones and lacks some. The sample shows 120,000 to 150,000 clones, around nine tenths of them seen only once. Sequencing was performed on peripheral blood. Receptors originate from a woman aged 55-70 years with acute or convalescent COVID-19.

CDR3 region: CASSLGYTGGGEKLFF. In DNA, the CDR3 is TGCGCCAGCAGCTTGGGGTACACGGGTGGAGGGGAAAAACTGTTTTTT. The chain links TRBV5-1 to TRBJ1-4; D unresolved. CDR1 is SGHRS, CDR2 YFSETQ, per germline. V lost 0 bases to trimming and J lost 8 bases, with 17 bases between them. CDR3 length: 16 amino acids.

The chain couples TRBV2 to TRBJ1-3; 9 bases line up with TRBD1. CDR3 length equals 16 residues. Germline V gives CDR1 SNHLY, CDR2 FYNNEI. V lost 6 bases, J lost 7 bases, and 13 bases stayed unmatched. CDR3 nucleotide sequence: TGTGCCAGCAGGGGACAGGGCGTAAGGAGTAGGAACACCATATATTTT. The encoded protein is CASRGQGVRSRNTIYF.

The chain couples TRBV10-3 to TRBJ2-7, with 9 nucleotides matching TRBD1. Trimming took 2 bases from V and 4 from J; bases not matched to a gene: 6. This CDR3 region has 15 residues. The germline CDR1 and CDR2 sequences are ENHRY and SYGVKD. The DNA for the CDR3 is TGTGCCATCAGTGAGGGGGGACAGGGCAGATACGAGCAGTACTTC. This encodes CAISEGGQGRYEQYF.

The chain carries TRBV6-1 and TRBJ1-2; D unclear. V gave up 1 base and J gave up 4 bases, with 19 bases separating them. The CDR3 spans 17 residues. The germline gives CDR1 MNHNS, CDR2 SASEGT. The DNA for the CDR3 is TGTGCCAGCAGTGAAGTAGGGAGCCCCGGGAGAGGCTATGGCTACACCTTC. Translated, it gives CASSEVGSPGRGYGYTF.

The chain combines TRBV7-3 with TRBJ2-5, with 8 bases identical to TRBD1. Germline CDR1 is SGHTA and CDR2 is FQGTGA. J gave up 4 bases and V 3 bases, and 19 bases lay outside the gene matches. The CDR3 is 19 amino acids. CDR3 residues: CASSFPLRPTGQDAETQYF. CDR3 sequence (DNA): TGTGCCAGCAGCTTCCCTTTACGACCGACGGGACAGGACGCAGAGACCCAGTACTTC.